The 20 T cell receptor beta chains in this list originate from one sample, sequenced in a study of blood T cells in healthy people across ages. The use of a sample-barcoded 5' primer and a J-beta primer mix characterized a second PCR of roughly 6 to 11 cycles. One entry per CDR3 protein, called by TCRdb with MiXCR from the 5' RACE reads. The sample has about 580,000 distinct CDR3 sequences, roughly 48% seen once. The sequenced sample consisted of blood. These receptors were taken from an elderly man in good health.

The CDR3 loop reads CASSQDRPGSKNIQYF. The DNA of the CDR3 is TGCGCCAGCAGCCAAGATAGGCCCGGGAGCAAAAACATTCAGTACTTC. This chain connects TRBV4-3 to TRBJ2-7; tentative D call: TRBD2 (6 bases). Near its end, the DNA agrees better with TRBJ2-4, so the J call may be wrong. CDR3 length: 16 residues. Germline values: CDR1 LGHNA, CDR2 YSLEER.

This clonotype was seen more than once but under ten times. This chain links TRBV9 with TRBJ1-5; D not certain. Germline V gene lookup returns CDR1 SGDLS and CDR2 YYNGEE. The CDR3 is 15 amino acids. V lost 0 bases, J lost 0 bases, and 7 bases lay in between. As DNA, the CDR3 is TGTGCCAGCAGCGTAGACGCGTATAGCAATCAGCCCCAGCATTTT. Translation: CASSVDAYSNQPQHF.

The V call is TRBV6-2 or TRBV6-3, the J call TRBJ2-5; D unresolved. CDR3 size: 12 residues. V lost 6 bases, J lost 9 bases, and 14 bases lay in between. Germline CDR1 reads MNHEY; CDR2 reads SVGEGT. The CDR3 DNA reads TGTGCCAGCAGGTTGCTGGGTGCGGCCCAGTACTTC. This translates into CASRLLGAAQYF.

Worth noting for this clonotype: The junction departs from the called germline gene at one end, perhaps through a read error. The chain combines TRBV7-2 with TRBJ2-1; possibly TRBD1 or TRBD2 for D (6 bases each). This CDR3 region has 15 residues. Germline V gene lookup returns CDR1 SGHTA and CDR2 FQGNSA. CDR3 amino acids: CASSLGGAPYDEQFF. DNA for the CDR3: TGTGCCAGCAGCTTAGGGGGGGCCCCCTACGATGAGCAGTTCTTC. Variable domain in full (rest from reference TRBV7-2 and TRBJ2-1): GAGVSQSPSNKVTEKGKDVELRCDPISGHTALYWYRQSLGQGLEFLIYFQGNSAPDKSGLPSDRFSAERTGGSVSTLTIQRTQQEDSAVYLCASSLGGAPYDEQFFGPGTRLTVL.

This clonotype was counted a few times. V and J are TRBV7-9 and TRBJ2-6; 8 bases map to TRBD1. J lost 2 bases, V lost 0 bases, and 0 bases had no gene match. From germline, CDR1 is SEHNR and CDR2 FQNEAQ (reference sequence). CDR3 length: 16 residues. CDR3 amino acids: CASSLADRAGANVLTF. The CDR3 bases are TGTGCCAGCAGCTTAGCGGACAGGGCTGGGGCCAACGTCCTGACTTTC.

A word on this clonotype: At one boundary the junction diverges from the germline segment, which might be a read error. V usage is TRBV5-1 and J usage is TRBJ1-1; D remains ambiguous. The CDR3 is 12 amino acids. Germline CDR1 and CDR2: SGHRS and YFSETQ. This CDR3 is CVSRLANTEAFF. CDR3 sequence (DNA): TGCGTCAGCAGACTAGCGAACACTGAAGCTTTCTTT.

The chain is built from TRBV6-4 and TRBJ2-1, with TRBD2 as a possible D gene (7 bases). The CDR3 runs to 17 residues. Deletions cut 0 bases from V and 6 bases from J, with 18 bases between. CDR1 is MRHNA and CDR2 is SNTAGT in the germline V gene. The CDR3 nucleotides read TGTGCCAGCAGTGACTCCCTTAAACCCGGGGGGCCCAATGAGCAGTTCTTC. Protein product: CASSDSLKPGGPNEQFF.

This clonotype was counted between two and nine times. The chain uses TRBV2 and TRBJ2-1; 11 bases map to TRBD2. From germline, CDR1 is SNHLY and CDR2 FYNNEI. V shed 6 bases and J 9 bases; nucleotides not matched to a gene: 1. The CDR3 sequence is 12 residues long. DNA for the CDR3: TGTGCCAGCAGGACTAGCGGGGTTGAGCAGTTCTTC. Its protein product is CASRTSGVEQFF.

A few counts support this clonotype. The J gene is TRBJ1-2, the V gene TRBV28; weak D call: TRBD1 (6 bases). This CDR3 is built from 11 residues. The V end was cut by 10 bases, the J end by 7 bases, with 13 bases between. Germline CDR1 MDHEN, CDR2 SYDVKM. CDR3 nucleotides: TGTGCCATTACAGGGTTTACTGGCTACACCTTC. Translating gives CAITGFTGYTF.

The V call is TRBV30, the J call TRBJ2-3; D gene uncertain. The CDR3 covers 12 residues. V dropped 3 bases and J dropped 4 bases, with 8 bases sitting between them. Germline CDR1 GTSNPN, CDR2 SVGIG (reference sequence). In DNA, the CDR3 is TGTGCCTGGAGCCCGAGATCAGATACGCAGTATTTT. Translating it yields CAWSPRSDTQYF. The full variable domain, its missing parts supplied by reference TRBV30 and TRBJ2-3, is SQTIHQWPATLVQPVGSPLSLECTVEGTSNPNLYWYRQAAGRGLQLLFYSVGIGQISSEVPQNLSASRPQDRQFILSSKKLLLSDSGFYLCAWSPRSDTQYFGPGTRLTVL.

This clonotype came up many times. This chain's CDR3 is CASSYPLAGQETQYF. CDR3 sequence (DNA): TGTGCCAGCAGTTACCCCCTAGCGGGACAAGAGACCCAGTACTTC. The chain has TRBV6-5 and TRBJ2-5; 9 bases are shared with TRBD2. The trim removed 2 bases at V and 2 bases at J, leaving 3 bases unmatched. The length of the CDR3 is 15 residues. Germline loops: CDR1 MNHEY, CDR2 SVGAGI.

The table lists this clonotype with many counts. The chain recombines TRBV6-5 with TRBJ2-5, with D possibly being TRBD1 or TRBD2 (6 bases each). The V end was cut by 7 bases, the J end by 0 bases, with 15 bases between. Germline V lookup: CDR1 MNHEY, CDR2 SVGAGI. This CDR3 has 15 amino acids. In DNA, the CDR3 is TGTGCCAGCACTATGTCGGGGGCGTACCAAGAGACCCAGTACTTC. Protein: CASTMSGAYQETQYF.

The chain couples TRBV6-2 or TRBV6-3 to TRBJ2-7; D possibly matches TRBD1 or TRBD2 (5 bases each). The CDR3 runs 15 residues. Germline loops: CDR1 MNHEY, CDR2 SVGEGT. With 2 bases removed from V and 3 bases from J, the gap between germline ends came to 14 bases. CDR3 coding DNA: TGTGCCAGCAGTTACCCCACCGGGACCGTCTACGAGCAGTACTTC. Its protein product is CASSYPTGTVYEQYF.

This clonotype has just a few counts. The chain recombines TRBV20-1 with TRBJ2-7; the D gene is possibly TRBD2 (5 bases). V was trimmed by 3 bases and J by 5 bases, leaving 20 bases between them. CDR3 length equals 15 residues. Germline V gene data show CDR1 as DFQATT and CDR2 as SNEGSKA (reference sequence). As DNA, the CDR3 is TGCAGTGCTAGCGTCCCTGGGCGTCTCGGGGACGAGCAGTACTTC. This translates into CSASVPGRLGDEQYF.

This clonotype was counted only a few times. This may arise from a read error, as a much more abundant clone is one base away. This chain links TRBV12-3 or TRBV12-4 with TRBJ1-4; 8 bases line up with TRBD1. V lost 5 bases and J lost 8; bases outside the gene matches: 10. This CDR3 comprises 15 residues. CDR3 loop: CASSPTPRGQEKLFF. CDR3 DNA: TGTGCCAGCAGTCCCACACCCAGGGGGCAGGAAAAACTGTTTTTT.

Regarding this clonotype: This clone may be a read error of a much larger clone one base away. The CDR3 DNA sequence: TGTACCAGCAGTCAGACAGGGTACGGCACTGAAGCTTTCTTT. Amino acid sequence: CTSSQTGYGTEAFF. This chain uses TRBV6-6 with TRBJ1-1; 7 bases fit TRBD1. The germline V gene has CDR1 MNHNY and CDR2 SVGAGI (reference sequence). The CDR3 has 14 amino acids.

This clonotype showed up just once. Since a much larger clone is just one base distant, this may be a read error. This sequence joins TRBV7-9 and TRBJ2-5; D gene unclear. Germline V gene lookup returns CDR1 SEHNR and CDR2 FQNEAQ (reference sequence). The V end lost 1 base, the J end lost 9 bases, and 9 bases lay between the germline ends. There are 12 residues in the CDR3. CDR3 residues: CASSLGPPAQYF. Here the CDR3 DNA reads TGTGCCAGCAGCTTAGGGCCTCCGGCCCAGTACTTC. Variable domain in full (rest from reference TRBV7-9 and TRBJ2-5): DTGVSQNPRHKITKRGQNVTFRCDPISEHNRLYWYRQTLGQGPEFLTYFQNEAQLEKSRLLSDRFSAERPKGSFSTLEIQRTEQGDSAMYLCASSLGPPAQYFGPGTRLLVL.

The rearrangement uses TRBV20-1 and TRBJ1-2, with D hard to call. The CDR3 runs 11 residues. V lost 7 bases and J 6 bases, leaving 12 bases between the germline ends. CDR1 and CDR2 (germline): DFQATT, SNEGSKA (reference sequence). This chain's CDR3 is CSVEPNDGYTF. Written as DNA, the CDR3 is TGCAGTGTCGAACCCAACGATGGCTACACCTTC.

This sequence joins TRBV12-3 or TRBV12-4 and TRBJ1-4; D gene ambiguous. Deletions cut 3 bases from V and 0 bases from J, with 5 bases between. CDR3 length equals 14 residues. Written as DNA, the CDR3 is TGTGCCAGCAGTTTTAGTTCAACTAATGAAAAACTGTTTTTT. Amino acid sequence: CASSFSSTNEKLFF.

V gene TRBV7-2 combines with J gene TRBJ2-7; 7 nucleotides line up with TRBD1. The CDR3 extends over 15 amino acids. Trimming took 0 bases from V and 2 from J; bases not matched to a gene: 4. Germline CDR1 SGHTA, CDR2 FQGNSA. CDR3 DNA: TGTGCCAGCAGCTTAGCTTGGACAGGCCCCTACGAGCAGTACTTC. Translating gives CASSLAWTGPYEQYF.